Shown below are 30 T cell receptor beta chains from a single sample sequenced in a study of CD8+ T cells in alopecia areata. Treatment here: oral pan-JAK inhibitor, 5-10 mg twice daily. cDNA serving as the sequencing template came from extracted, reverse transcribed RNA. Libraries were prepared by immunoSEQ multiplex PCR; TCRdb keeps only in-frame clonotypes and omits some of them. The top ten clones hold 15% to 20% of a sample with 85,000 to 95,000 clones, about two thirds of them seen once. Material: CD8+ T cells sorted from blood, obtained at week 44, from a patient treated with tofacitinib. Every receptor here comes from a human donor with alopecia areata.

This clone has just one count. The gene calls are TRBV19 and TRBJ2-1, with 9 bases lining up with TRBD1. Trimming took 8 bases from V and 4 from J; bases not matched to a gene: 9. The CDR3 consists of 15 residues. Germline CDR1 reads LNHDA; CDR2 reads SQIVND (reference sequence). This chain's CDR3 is CASSKGTGPYNEQFF. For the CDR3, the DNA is TGTGCCAGTTCGAAGGGGACAGGGCCTTACAATGAGCAGTTCTTC.

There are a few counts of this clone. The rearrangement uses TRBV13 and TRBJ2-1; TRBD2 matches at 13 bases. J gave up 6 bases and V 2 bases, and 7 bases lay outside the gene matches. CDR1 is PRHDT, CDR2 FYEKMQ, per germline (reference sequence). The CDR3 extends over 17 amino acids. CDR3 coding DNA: TGTGCCAGCAGCTTACCGACTAGCGGGGGGTTAAGCAATGAGCAGTTCTTC. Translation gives CASSLPTSGGLSNEQFF. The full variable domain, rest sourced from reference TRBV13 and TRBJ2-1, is AAGVIQSPRHLIKEKRETATLKCYPIPRHDTVYWYQQGPGQDPQFLISFYEKMQSDKGSIPDRFSAQQFSDYHSELNMSSLELGDSALYFCASSLPTSGGLSNEQFFGPGTRLTVL.

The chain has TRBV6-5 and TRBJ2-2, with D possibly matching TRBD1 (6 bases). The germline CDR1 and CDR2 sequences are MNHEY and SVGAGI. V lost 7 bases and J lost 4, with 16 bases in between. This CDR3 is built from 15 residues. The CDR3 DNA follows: TGTGCCAGCAATACTCGAGAAGGGGGCACCGGGGAGCTGTTTTTT. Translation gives CASNTREGGTGELFF.

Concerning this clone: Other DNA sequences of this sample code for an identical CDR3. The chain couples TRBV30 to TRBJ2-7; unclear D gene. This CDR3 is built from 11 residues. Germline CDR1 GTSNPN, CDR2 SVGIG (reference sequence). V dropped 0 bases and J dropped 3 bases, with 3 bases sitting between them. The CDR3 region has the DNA TGTGCCTGGAGTGTAAGCTACGAGCAGTACTTC. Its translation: CAWSVSYEQYF.

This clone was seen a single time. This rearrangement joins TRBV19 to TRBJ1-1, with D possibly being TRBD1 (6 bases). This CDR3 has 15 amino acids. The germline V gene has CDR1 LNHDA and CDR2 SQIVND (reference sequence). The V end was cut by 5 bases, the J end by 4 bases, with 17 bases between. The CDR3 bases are TGTGCCAGTAGTTTATCGGACAGTCTCCTCACTGAAGCTTTCTTT. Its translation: CASSLSDSLLTEAFF.

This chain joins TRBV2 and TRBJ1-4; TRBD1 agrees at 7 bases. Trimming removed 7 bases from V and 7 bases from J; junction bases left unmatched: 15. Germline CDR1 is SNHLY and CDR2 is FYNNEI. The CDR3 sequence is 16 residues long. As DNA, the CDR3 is TGTGCCAGCATTGCTCCAGGGACAGCCTGGACTGAAAAACTGTTTTTT. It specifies CASIAPGTAWTEKLFF.

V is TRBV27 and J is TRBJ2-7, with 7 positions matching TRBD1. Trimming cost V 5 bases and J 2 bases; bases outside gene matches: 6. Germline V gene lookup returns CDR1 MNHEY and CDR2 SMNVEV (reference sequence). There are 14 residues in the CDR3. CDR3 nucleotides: TGTGCCAGCAGTCCCCGAACAGGGGCCTACGAGCAGTACTTC. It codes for CASSPRTGAYEQYF.

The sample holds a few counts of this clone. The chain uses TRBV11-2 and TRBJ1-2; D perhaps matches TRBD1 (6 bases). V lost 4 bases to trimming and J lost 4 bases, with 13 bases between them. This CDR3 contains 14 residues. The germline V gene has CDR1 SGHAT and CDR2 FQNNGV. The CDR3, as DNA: TGTGCCAGCAGCTCTGGACAGACGCTCTATGGCTACACCTTC. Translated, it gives CASSSGQTLYGYTF. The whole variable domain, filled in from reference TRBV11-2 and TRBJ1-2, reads EAGVAQSPRYKIIEKRQSVAFWCNPISGHATLYWYQQILGQGPKLLIQFQNNGVVDDSQLPKDRFSAERLKGVDSTLKIQPAKLEDSAVYLCASSSGQTLYGYTFGSGTRLTVV.

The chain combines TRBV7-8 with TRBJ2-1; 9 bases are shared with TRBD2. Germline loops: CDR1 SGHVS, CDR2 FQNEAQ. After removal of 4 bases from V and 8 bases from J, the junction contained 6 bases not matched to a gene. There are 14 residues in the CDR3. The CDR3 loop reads CASSSGTSTHEQFF. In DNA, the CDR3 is TGTGCCAGCAGCTCCGGGACTAGCACCCATGAGCAGTTCTTC. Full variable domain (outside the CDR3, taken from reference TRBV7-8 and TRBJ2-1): GAGVSQSPRYKVAKRGQDVALRCDPISGHVSLFWYQQALGQGPEFLTYFQNEAQLDKSGLPSDRFFAERPEGSVSTLKIQRTQQEDSAVYLCASSSGTSTHEQFFGPGTRLTVL.

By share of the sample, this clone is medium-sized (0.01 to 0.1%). CDR3 sequence reads: CASSLVSSSTDTQYF. As DNA, the CDR3 is TGTGCCAGCAGCTTAGTCAGCTCTAGCACAGATACGCAGTATTTT. The chain carries TRBV7-9 and TRBJ2-3; D is undetermined. The length of the CDR3 is 15 residues. CDR1 SEHNR and CDR2 FQNEAQ come from the germline V gene (reference sequence). The V end lost 1 base, the J end lost 0 bases, and 8 bases lay between the germline ends. The whole variable domain, remainder taken from reference TRBV7-9 and TRBJ2-3, is DTGVSQNPRHKITKRGQNVTFRCDPISEHNRLYWYRQTLGQGPEFLTYFQNEAQLEKSRLLSDRFSAERPKGSFSTLEIQRTEQGDSAMYLCASSLVSSSTDTQYFGPGTRLTVL.

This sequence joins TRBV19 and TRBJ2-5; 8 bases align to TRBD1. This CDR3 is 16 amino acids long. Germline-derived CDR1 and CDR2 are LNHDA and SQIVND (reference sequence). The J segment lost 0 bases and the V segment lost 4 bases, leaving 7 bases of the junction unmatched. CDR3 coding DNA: TGTGCCAGTAGTAGGATGACAGGGGCGTACCAAGAGACCCAGTACTTC. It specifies CASSRMTGAYQETQYF.

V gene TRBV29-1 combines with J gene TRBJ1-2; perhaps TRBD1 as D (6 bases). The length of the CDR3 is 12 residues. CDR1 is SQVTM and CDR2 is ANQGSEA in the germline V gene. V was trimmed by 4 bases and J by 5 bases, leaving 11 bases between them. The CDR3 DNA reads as TGCAGCGTTGTGGACAGCGCTTATGGCTACACCTTC. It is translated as CSVVDSAYGYTF.

As DNA, the CDR3 is TGTGCCATCAGCAGCGGCCTCACGGCAGATACGCAGTATTTT. Translated: CAISSGLTADTQYF. The chain has TRBV10-3 and TRBJ2-3, with D possibly TRBD2 on 5 matching bases. Germline values: CDR1 ENHRY, CDR2 SYGVKD. V lost 6 bases and J 4 bases, leaving 14 bases between the germline ends. The CDR3 totals 14 residues.

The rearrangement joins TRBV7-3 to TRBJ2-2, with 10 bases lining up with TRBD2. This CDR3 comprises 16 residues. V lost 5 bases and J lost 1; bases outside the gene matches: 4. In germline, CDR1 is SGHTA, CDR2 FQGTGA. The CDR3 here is CASSPRLAGNTGELFF. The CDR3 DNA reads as TGTGCCAGCAGCCCCCGACTAGCGGGGAACACCGGGGAGCTGTTTTTT.

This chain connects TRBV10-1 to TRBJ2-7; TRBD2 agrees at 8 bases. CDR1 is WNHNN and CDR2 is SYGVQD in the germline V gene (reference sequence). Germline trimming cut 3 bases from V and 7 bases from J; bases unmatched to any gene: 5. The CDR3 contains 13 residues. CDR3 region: CASSDRGGFEQYF. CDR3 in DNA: TGCGCCAGCAGTGACCGGGGGGGTTTTGAGCAGTACTTC.

The CDR3 coding sequence is TGTGCCACGACGACAGGGGCAAAGAACACTGAAGCTTTCTTT. Translating gives CATTTGAKNTEAFF. The chain links TRBV6-5 to TRBJ1-1, with 8 positions matching TRBD1. CDR1 and CDR2 (germline): MNHEY, SVGAGI. The CDR3 runs 14 residues. V trimming: 10 bases; J trimming: 1 base; junction bases outside the gene matches: 8.

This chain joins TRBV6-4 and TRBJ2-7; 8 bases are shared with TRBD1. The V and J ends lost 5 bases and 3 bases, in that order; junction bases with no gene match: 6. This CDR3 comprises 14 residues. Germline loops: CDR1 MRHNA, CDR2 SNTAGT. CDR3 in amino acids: CASSPGTGDYEQYF. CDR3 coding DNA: TGTGCCAGCAGTCCCGGGACAGGAGACTACGAGCAGTACTTC.

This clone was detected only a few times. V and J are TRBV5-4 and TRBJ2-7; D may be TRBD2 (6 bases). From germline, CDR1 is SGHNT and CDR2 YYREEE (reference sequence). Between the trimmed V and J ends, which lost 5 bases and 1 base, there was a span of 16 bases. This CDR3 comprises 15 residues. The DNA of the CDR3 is TGTGCCAGCAGGGCCGGGACTCAGAATTCCTACGAGCAGTACTTC. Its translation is CASRAGTQNSYEQYF.

This CDR3 is CASSKEQGQSYNSPLHF. Here the CDR3 DNA reads TGTGCCAGCAGCAAAGAACAGGGTCAGTCCTATAATTCACCCCTCCACTTT. The V call is TRBV7-8, the J call TRBJ1-6; tentative D call: TRBD1 (6 bases). The CDR3 contains 17 residues. The germline V gene encodes CDR1 SGHVS and CDR2 FQNEAQ. Trimming removed 5 bases at V and 1 base at J, with 15 bases between.

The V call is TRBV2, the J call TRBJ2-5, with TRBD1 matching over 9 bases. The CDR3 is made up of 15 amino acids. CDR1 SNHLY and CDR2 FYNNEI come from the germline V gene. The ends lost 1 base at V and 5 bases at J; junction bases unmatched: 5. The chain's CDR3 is CASSEDGQGMETQYF. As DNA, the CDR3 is TGTGCCAGCAGTGAAGATGGACAGGGGATGGAGACCCAGTACTTC. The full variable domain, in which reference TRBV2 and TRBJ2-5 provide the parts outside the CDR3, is EPEVTQTPSHQVTQMGQEVILRCVPISNHLYFYWYRQILGQKVEFLVSFYNNEISEKSEIFDDQFSVERPDGSNFTLKIRSTKLEDSAMYFCASSEDGQGMETQYFGPGTRLLVL.

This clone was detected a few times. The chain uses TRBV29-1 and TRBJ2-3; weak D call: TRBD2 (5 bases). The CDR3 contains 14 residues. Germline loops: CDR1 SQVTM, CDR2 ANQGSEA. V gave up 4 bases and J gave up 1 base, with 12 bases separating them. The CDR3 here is CSVAPPEGTDTQYF. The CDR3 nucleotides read TGCAGCGTTGCCCCACCGGAGGGCACAGATACGCAGTATTTT.

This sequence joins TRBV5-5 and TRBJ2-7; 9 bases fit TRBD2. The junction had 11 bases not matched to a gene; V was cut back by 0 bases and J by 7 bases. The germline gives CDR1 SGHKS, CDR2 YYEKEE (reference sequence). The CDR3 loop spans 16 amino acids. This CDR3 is CASSLDPGTSFREQYF. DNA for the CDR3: TGTGCCAGCAGCTTGGACCCCGGGACTAGCTTTAGGGAGCAGTACTTC.

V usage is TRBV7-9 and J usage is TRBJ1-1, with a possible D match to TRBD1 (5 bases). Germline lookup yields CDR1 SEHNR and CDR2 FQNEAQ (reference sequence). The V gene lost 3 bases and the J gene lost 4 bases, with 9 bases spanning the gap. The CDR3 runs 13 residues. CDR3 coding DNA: TGTGCCAGCAGCTTGGGGGGGAGCACTGAAGCTTTCTTT. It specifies CASSLGGSTEAFF.

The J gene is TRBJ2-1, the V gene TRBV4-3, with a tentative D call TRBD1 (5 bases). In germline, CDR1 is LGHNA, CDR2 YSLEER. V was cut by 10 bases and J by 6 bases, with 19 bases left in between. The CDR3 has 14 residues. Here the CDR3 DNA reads TGCGCCACTTCTTTGACGCAGGGTTTCAATGAGCAGTTCTTC. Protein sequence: CATSLTQGFNEQFF.

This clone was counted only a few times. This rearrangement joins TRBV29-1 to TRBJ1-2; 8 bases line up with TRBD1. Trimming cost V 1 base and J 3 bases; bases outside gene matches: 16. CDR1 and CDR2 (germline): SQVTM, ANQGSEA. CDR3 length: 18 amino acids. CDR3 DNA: TGCAGCGTTGAAGCACCAGGACAGGGTTTGGAGTGGGACTATGGCTACACCTTC. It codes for CSVEAPGQGLEWDYGYTF.

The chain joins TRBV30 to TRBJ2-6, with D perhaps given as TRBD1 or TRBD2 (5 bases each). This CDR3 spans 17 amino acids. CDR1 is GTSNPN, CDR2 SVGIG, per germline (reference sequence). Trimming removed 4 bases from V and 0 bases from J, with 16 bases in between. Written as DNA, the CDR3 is TGTGCCTGGATTGGGACCACATCACACTCTGGGGCCAACGTCCTGACTTTC. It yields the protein CAWIGTTSHSGANVLTF.

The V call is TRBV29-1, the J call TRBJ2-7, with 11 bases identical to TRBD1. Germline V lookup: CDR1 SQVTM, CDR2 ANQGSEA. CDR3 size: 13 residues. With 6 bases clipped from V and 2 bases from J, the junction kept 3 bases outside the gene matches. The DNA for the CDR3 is TGCAGCGTCGGACAGGGGGCTACCTACGAGCAGTACTTC. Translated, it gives CSVGQGATYEQYF.

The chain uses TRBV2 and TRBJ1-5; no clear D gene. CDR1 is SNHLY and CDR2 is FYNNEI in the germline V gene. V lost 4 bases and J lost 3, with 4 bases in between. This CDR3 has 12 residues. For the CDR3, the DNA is TGTGCCAGCAGTGCTGACAATCAGCCCCAGCATTTT. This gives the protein CASSADNQPQHF.

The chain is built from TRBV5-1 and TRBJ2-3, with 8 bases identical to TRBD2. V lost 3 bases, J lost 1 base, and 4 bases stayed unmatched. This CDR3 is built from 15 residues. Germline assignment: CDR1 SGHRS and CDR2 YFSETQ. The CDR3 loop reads CASSSRAGGTDTQYF. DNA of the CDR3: TGCGCCAGCAGCTCGAGAGCGGGGGGCACAGATACGCAGTATTTT.

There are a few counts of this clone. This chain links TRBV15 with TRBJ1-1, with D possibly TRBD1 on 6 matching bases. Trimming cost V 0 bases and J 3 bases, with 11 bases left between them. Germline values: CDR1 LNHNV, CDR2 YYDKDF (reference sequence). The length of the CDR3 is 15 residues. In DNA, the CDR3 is TGTGCCACCAGCAGAGAAGGGGGAAGGGACACTGAAGCTTTCTTT. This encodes CATSREGGRDTEAFF.